Shown below are 5 T cell receptor beta chains from a single sample sequenced in a study of T cell changes during pregnancy in multiple sclerosis. Some clones are missing from TCRdb's copy, which holds only in-frame ones; the method was immunoSEQ multiplex PCR. The sample includes 75,000 to 95,000 clones, approximately 95% seen only once; the top ten take less than 0.15%. The specimen comprised CD4+ T cells from peripheral blood mononuclear cells, sampled after pregnancy. Receptors were obtained from a female donor with multiple sclerosis, enrolled in a pregnancy study.

For the CDR3, the DNA is TGTGCCAGCAGCTTGGAAGCGGGGAGCTCCTACGAGCAGTACTTC. Its translation: CASSLEAGSSYEQYF. The chain has TRBV5-4 and TRBJ2-7, with 7 bases aligning to TRBD2. V was clipped by 0 bases and J by 0 bases; unmatched bases: 3. CDR1 and CDR2 from the germline V gene are SGHNT and YYREEE (reference sequence). The CDR3 length is 15 residues.

This clone has only one observation. This rearrangement joins TRBV30 to TRBJ1-2, with 8 bases fitting TRBD1. The CDR3 spans 12 residues. Looked up from germline, CDR1 is GTSNPN and CDR2 is SVGIG (reference sequence). With 3 bases clipped from V and 11 bases from J, the junction kept 8 bases outside the gene matches. CDR3 loop: CAWRTGQAQYTF. In nucleotides, the CDR3 is TGTGCCTGGAGGACGGGACAGGCTCAATACACCTTC.

The CDR3 loop is CSVASVLSYEQYF. CDR3 DNA sequence: TGCAGCGTAGCTAGCGTACTCTCCTACGAGCAGTACTTC. The chain employs TRBV29-1 and TRBJ2-7; D is possibly TRBD2 (6 bases). The germline CDR1 and CDR2 sequences are SQVTM and ANQGSEA. The CDR3 covers 13 residues. With 6 bases removed from V and 0 bases from J, the gap between germline ends came to 12 bases.

This chain connects TRBV5-1 to TRBJ1-1; D is unclear. The CDR3 runs to 14 residues. The V gene's germline CDR1 is SGHRS and CDR2 YFSETQ. V shed 0 bases and J shed 1 base, with 7 bases lying between them. CDR3 amino acids: CASSLEGRNTEAFF. CDR3 in DNA: TGCGCCAGCAGCTTGGAAGGGAGGAACACTGAAGCTTTCTTT.

This chain uses TRBV5-6 with TRBJ2-1; the match to TRBD2 covers 10 bases. Germline assignment: CDR1 SGHDT and CDR2 YYEEEE. J lost 4 bases, V lost 5 bases, and 6 bases had no gene match. The CDR3 consists of 15 residues. The CDR3 is CASRTAGGPYNEQFF. Here the CDR3 DNA reads TGTGCCAGCAGGACAGCGGGAGGGCCGTACAATGAGCAGTTCTTC.